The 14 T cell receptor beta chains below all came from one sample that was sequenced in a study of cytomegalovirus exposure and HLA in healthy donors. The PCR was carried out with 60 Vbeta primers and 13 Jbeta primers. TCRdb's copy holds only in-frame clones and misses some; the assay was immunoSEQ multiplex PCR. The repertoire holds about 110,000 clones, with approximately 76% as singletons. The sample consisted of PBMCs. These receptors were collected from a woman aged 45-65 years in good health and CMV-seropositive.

The CDR3 DNA is TGTGCCAGCAGCGTAGCGAGGGCTAGGACAGTCCCCTACGAGCAGTACTTC. This gives the protein CASSVARARTVPYEQYF. This chain connects TRBV9 to TRBJ2-7, with D perhaps TRBD1 (6 bases). The CDR3 is made up of 17 amino acids. CDR1 SGDLS and CDR2 YYNGEE come from the germline V gene. The V end lost 0 bases, the J end lost 2 bases, and 18 bases lay between the germline ends.

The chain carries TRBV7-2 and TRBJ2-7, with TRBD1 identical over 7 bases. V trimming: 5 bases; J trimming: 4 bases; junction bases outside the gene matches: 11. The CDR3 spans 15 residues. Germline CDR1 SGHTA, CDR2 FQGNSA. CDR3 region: CASSPFPGTEYEQYF. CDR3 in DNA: TGTGCCAGCAGCCCGTTCCCCGGGACAGAGTACGAGCAGTACTTC.

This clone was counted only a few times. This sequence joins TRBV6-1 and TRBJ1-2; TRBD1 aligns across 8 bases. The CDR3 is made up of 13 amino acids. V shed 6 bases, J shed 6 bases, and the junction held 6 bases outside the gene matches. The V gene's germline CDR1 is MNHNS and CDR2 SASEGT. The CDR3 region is CASRGDRGDGYTF. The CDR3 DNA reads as TGTGCCAGCAGAGGCGACAGGGGAGATGGCTACACCTTC.

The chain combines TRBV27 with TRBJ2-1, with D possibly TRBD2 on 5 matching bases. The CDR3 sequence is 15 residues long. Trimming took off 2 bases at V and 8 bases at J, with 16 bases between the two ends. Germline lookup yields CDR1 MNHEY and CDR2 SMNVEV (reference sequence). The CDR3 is CASSLLAGGGYEQFF. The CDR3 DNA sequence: TGTGCCAGCAGTTTACTGGCGGGTGGTGGCTATGAGCAGTTCTTC.

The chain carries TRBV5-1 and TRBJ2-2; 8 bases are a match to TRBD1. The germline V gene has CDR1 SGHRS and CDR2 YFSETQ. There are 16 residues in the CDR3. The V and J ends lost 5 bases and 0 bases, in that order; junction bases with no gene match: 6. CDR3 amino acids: CASSRGDRPNTGELFF. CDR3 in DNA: TGCGCCAGCAGTAGGGGGGACAGGCCGAACACCGGGGAGCTGTTTTTT.

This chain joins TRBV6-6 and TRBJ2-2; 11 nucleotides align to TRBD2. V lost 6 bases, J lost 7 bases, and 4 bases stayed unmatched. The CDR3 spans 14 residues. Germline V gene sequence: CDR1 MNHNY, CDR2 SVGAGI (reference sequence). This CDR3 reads CASRTSGTGGELFF. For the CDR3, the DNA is TGTGCCAGCAGGACTAGCGGGACGGGCGGGGAGCTGTTTTTT.

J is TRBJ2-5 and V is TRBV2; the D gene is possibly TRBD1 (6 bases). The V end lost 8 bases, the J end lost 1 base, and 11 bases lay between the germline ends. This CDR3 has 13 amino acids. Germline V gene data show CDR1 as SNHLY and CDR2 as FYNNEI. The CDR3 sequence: CASRRTVQETQYF. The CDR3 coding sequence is TGTGCCAGCCGCAGGACAGTCCAAGAGACCCAGTACTTC. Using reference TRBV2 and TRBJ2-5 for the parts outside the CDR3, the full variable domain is EPEVTQTPSHQVTQMGQEVILRCVPISNHLYFYWYRQILGQKVEFLVSFYNNEISEKSEIFDDQFSVERPDGSNFTLKIRSTKLEDSAMYFCASRRTVQETQYFGPGTRLLVL.

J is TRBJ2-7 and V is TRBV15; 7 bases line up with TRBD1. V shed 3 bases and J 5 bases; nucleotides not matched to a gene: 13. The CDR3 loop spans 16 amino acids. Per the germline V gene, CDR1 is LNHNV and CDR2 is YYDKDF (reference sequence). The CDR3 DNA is TGTGCCACCAGCAGGCCCCTTGGCAGGGGGTCCGACGAGCAGTACTTC. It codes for CATSRPLGRGSDEQYF.

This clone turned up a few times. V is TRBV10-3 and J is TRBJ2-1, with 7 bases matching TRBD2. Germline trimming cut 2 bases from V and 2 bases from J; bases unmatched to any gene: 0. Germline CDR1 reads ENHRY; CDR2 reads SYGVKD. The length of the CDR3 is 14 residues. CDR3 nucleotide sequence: TGTGCCATCAGTGAGGGGGGGGCCTACAATGAGCAGTTCTTC. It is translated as CAISEGGAYNEQFF.

The CDR3 DNA reads as TGCGCCAAAACAGGGAGCGAGCAGTACTTC. Translation gives CAKTGSEQYF. V is TRBV23-1 and J is TRBJ2-7, with D possibly being TRBD1 (6 bases). TRBV23-1 is classed as an ORF, of uncertain function. V shed 10 bases and J shed 6 bases, with 10 bases lying between them. The CDR3 length is 10 residues.

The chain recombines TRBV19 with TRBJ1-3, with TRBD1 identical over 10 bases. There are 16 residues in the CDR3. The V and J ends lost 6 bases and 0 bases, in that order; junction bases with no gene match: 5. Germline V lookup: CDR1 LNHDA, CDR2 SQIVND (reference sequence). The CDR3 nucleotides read TGTGCCAGTAGCCGGGACAGGGGATTCTCTGGAAACACCATATATTTT. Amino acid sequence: CASSRDRGFSGNTIYF.

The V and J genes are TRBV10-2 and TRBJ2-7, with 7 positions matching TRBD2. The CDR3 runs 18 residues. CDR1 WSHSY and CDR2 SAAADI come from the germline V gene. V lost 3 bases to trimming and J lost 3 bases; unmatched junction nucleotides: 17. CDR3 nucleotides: TGCGCCAGCAGTGACCACCCATGGGGGGGTAGCGGTTACTACGAGCAGTACTTC. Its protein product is CASSDHPWGGSGYYEQYF.

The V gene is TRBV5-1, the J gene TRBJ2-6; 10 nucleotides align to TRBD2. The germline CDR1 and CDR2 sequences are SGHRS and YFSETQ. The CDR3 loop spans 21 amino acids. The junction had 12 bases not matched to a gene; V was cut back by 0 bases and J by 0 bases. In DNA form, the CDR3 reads TGCGCCAGCAGCTTGGCGTTAGCGGGGGGTCCTCCTAGCTCTGGGGCCAACGTCCTGACTTTC. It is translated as CASSLALAGGPPSSGANVLTF.

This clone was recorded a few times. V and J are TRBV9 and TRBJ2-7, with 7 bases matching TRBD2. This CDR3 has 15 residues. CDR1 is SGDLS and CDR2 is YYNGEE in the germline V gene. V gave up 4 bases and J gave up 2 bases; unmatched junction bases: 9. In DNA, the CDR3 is TGTGCCAGCAGCCCAGTACCGGGAGGCCCCTACGAGCAGTACTTC. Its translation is CASSPVPGGPYEQYF.